The 31 T cell receptor beta chains below all came from one sample that was sequenced in a study of blood T cell repertoires in COVID-19. Sequencing was performed with immunoSEQ multiplex PCR; in TCRdb, only in-frame clones are kept and a portion is missing. The sample includes about 300,000 clones, just under 90% of them seen just once. Source material: peripheral blood. Source of these receptors: a woman in her 30s with COVID-19, enrolled during active disease.

The chain recombines TRBV18 with TRBJ2-2; the match to TRBD1 covers 8 bases. V was pared by 3 bases and J by 9 bases, with 6 bases of the junction left unmatched. CDR1 KGHSH and CDR2 LQKENI come from the germline V gene. This CDR3 comprises 14 residues. CDR3 sequence reads: CASSPNDRGRELFF. The CDR3 nucleotides are TGTGCCAGCTCACCCAACGACAGGGGACGGGAGCTGTTTTTT. Using reference TRBV18 and TRBJ2-2 for the parts outside the CDR3, the full variable domain is NAGVMQNPRHLVRRRGQEARLRCSPMKGHSHVYWYRQLPEEGLKFMVYLQKENIIDESGMPKERFSAEFPKEGPSILRIQQVVRGDSAAYFCASSPNDRGRELFFGEGSRLTVL.

This CDR3 is CASSDFGGGDEQFF. The CDR3 DNA is TGTGCCAGCAGTGATTTCGGAGGAGGCGATGAGCAGTTCTTC. The V gene is TRBV2, the J gene TRBJ2-1, with a tentative D call TRBD2 (5 bases). The CDR3 contains 14 residues. V was pared by 3 bases and J by 8 bases, with 14 bases between. Germline V gene data show CDR1 as SNHLY and CDR2 as FYNNEI.

This clone was counted only a few times. The gene calls are TRBV7-2 and TRBJ2-7; D may be TRBD1 (6 bases). CDR3 length equals 13 residues. Trimming took 4 bases from V and 1 from J, leaving 8 bases between them. Germline CDR1 is SGHTA and CDR2 is FQGNSA. This CDR3 is CASSSTGSYEQYF. The CDR3 nucleotides read TGTGCCAGCAGCTCAACAGGGTCCTACGAGCAGTACTTC.

The chain couples TRBV6-1 to TRBJ1-2; D gene unclear. The V and J ends lost 2 bases and 10 bases respectively, with 14 bases between them. Germline V gives CDR1 MNHNS, CDR2 SASEGT. The CDR3 loop spans 13 amino acids. The CDR3 spells CASSEPPGGDYTF. CDR3 DNA sequence: TGTGCCAGCAGTGAACCCCCGGGCGGGGACTACACCTTC.

The chain recombines TRBV29-1 with TRBJ2-2, with no clear D. The CDR3 consists of 15 residues. Germline-derived CDR1 and CDR2 are SQVTM and ANQGSEA. The V end lost 0 bases, the J end lost 1 base, and 9 bases lay between the germline ends. The CDR3: CSVEDLGRNTGELFF. Written as DNA, the CDR3 is TGCAGCGTTGAAGATCTGGGCCGGAACACCGGGGAGCTGTTTTTT.

The chain uses TRBV11-2 and TRBJ1-4; 10 bases map to TRBD1. CDR1 is SGHAT, CDR2 FQNNGV, per germline. The CDR3 is 13 residues long. V was clipped by 6 bases and J by 5 bases; unmatched bases: 0. DNA of the CDR3: TGTGCCAGCAGGGGACAGGGGAATGAAAAACTGTTTTTT. Its protein is CASRGQGNEKLFF.

J is TRBJ1-2 and V is TRBV7-2; D call uncertain. The CDR3 sequence is 14 residues long. Trimming took off 7 bases at V and 0 bases at J, with 12 bases between the two ends. Germline values: CDR1 SGHTA, CDR2 FQGNSA. CDR3 bases: TGTGCCAGCACCTGGGGAGGAACTAACTATGGCTACACCTTC. Translated: CASTWGGTNYGYTF. The full variable domain, completed using reference TRBV7-2 and TRBJ1-2, is GAGVSQSPSNKVTEKGKDVELRCDPISGHTALYWYRQSLGQGLEFLIYFQGNSAPDKSGLPSDRFSAERTGGSVSTLTIQRTQQEDSAVYLCASTWGGTNYGYTFGSGTRLTVV.

The genes are TRBV6-1 and TRBJ2-5; 9 bases are shared with TRBD2. The CDR3 has 16 amino acids. Germline V gene sequence: CDR1 MNHNS, CDR2 SASEGT. Germline trimming cut 3 bases from V and 0 bases from J; bases unmatched to any gene: 5. In DNA form, the CDR3 reads TGTGCCAGCAGTGATTCAAGCGGGGGGTACCAAGAGACCCAGTACTTC. Translated: CASSDSSGGYQETQYF.

The CDR3 reads CASSLRLAGVETQYF. CDR3 bases: TGTGCCAGCAGCCTGCGACTAGCGGGGGTTGAGACCCAGTACTTC. The rearrangement links TRBV11-2 to TRBJ2-5; 12 nucleotides line up with TRBD2. CDR1 is SGHAT, CDR2 FQNNGV, per germline. The junction had 6 bases not matched to a gene; V was cut back by 5 bases and J by 5 bases. This CDR3 region has 15 residues.

V usage is TRBV7-9 and J usage is TRBJ1-4; no firm D call. Germline CDR1 reads SEHNR; CDR2 reads FQNEAQ (reference sequence). The CDR3 is made up of 15 amino acids. The V gene lost 3 bases and the J gene lost 2 bases, with 10 bases spanning the gap. CDR3 sequence (DNA): TGTGCCAGCAGCTTTTCTACGAACACTAATGAAAAACTGTTTTTT. It translates to CASSFSTNTNEKLFF.

The V call is TRBV11-2, the J call TRBJ2-3, with 8 nucleotides matching TRBD2. From germline, CDR1 is SGHAT and CDR2 FQNNGV. The CDR3 has 17 residues. V trimming: 4 bases; J trimming: 2 bases; junction bases outside the gene matches: 11. CDR3 region: CASSSGGASGYTDTQYF. The CDR3 DNA sequence: TGTGCCAGCAGCTCCGGGGGAGCTAGCGGGTACACAGATACGCAGTATTTT.

The CDR3 here is CASKRQGAGELFF. The CDR3, as DNA: TGTGCCAGCAAAAGACAGGGCGCCGGGGAGCTGTTTTTT. The chain uses TRBV6-5 and TRBJ2-2, with TRBD1 matching 7 bases. J was trimmed by 6 bases and V by 7 bases; bases with no gene match: 5. The length of the CDR3 is 13 residues. Germline CDR1 is MNHEY and CDR2 is SVGAGI.

The gene calls are TRBV29-1 and TRBJ2-5; D is possibly TRBD2 (6 bases). The CDR3 covers 15 residues. V was cut by 0 bases and J by 4 bases, with 15 bases left in between. Germline V gene data show CDR1 as SQVTM and CDR2 as ANQGSEA. CDR3 in DNA: TGCAGCGTTGAAGAACCTCGCGGGGCAGGAGAGACCCAGTACTTC. Translated, it gives CSVEEPRGAGETQYF.

The chain has TRBV7-2 and TRBJ2-7; 9 bases map to TRBD1. The CDR3 spans 14 residues. Germline-derived CDR1 and CDR2 are SGHTA and FQGNSA. V shed 4 bases and J 6 bases; nucleotides not matched to a gene: 7. The CDR3 nucleotides are TGTGCCAGCAGCTCCAGGACAGGGGAACTCGAGCAGTACTTC. It codes for CASSSRTGELEQYF.

The rearrangement joins TRBV5-1 to TRBJ2-3; tentatively, D is TRBD1 (5 bases). Germline lookup yields CDR1 SGHRS and CDR2 YFSETQ. The CDR3 loop spans 17 amino acids. V lost 3 bases, J lost 4 bases, and 21 bases lay in between. In nucleotides, the CDR3 is TGCGCCAGCAGCTCGCTTGGGGCAGGGCATAGGGCAGATACGCAGTATTTT. It encodes CASSSLGAGHRADTQYF.

V and J are TRBV11-3 and TRBJ1-2; D not certain. There are 13 residues in the CDR3. Germline CDR1 and CDR2: SGHNT and YENEEA. Trimming removed 6 bases at V and 6 bases at J, with 14 bases between. CDR3 in DNA: TGTGCCAGCAGAACCCGGGGAGGAGATGGCTACACCTTC. This sequence encodes CASRTRGGDGYTF.

Only one count was recorded for this clone. This chain uses TRBV9 with TRBJ2-2, with 11 positions matching TRBD2. Germline values: CDR1 SGDLS, CDR2 YYNGEE. This CDR3 comprises 15 residues. The trim removed 4 bases at V and 7 bases at J, leaving 6 bases unmatched. The CDR3 coding sequence is TGTGCCAGCAGCAGGACTAGCGGGTGGAACGGGGAGCTGTTTTTT. This encodes CASSRTSGWNGELFF. Together with reference TRBV9 and TRBJ2-2, the CDR3 gives the full variable domain: DSGVTQTPKHLITATGQRVTLRCSPRSGDLSVYWYQQSLDQGLQFLIQYYNGEERAKGNILERFSAQQFPDLHSELNLSSLELGDSALYFCASSRTSGWNGELFFGEGSRLTVL.

The chain has TRBV5-1 and TRBJ2-2, with TRBD1 matching 8 bases. CDR1 is SGHRS and CDR2 is YFSETQ in the germline V gene. The CDR3 is 14 amino acids. J gave up 1 base and V 6 bases, and 2 bases lay outside the gene matches. The CDR3 nucleotides are TGCGCCAGCACGGGACAGGAGAACACCGGGGAGCTGTTTTTT. Protein sequence: CASTGQENTGELFF.

This clone was observed a single time. The V gene is TRBV21-1, the J gene TRBJ1-4; the table's D call of TRBD1 was not tested on the DNA. TRBV21-1 is a pseudogene segment. The CDR3 runs to 15 residues. As DNA, the CDR3 is TGTGCCAGCAGCAGGGACACTGCAACTAATGAAAAACTGTTTTTT. Its protein is CASSRDTATNEKLFF.

The V call is TRBV5-5, the J call TRBJ2-1, with D tentatively TRBD1 (6 bases). Germline CDR1 is SGHKS and CDR2 is YYEKEE (reference sequence). The V gene lost 4 bases and the J gene lost 4 bases, with 12 bases spanning the gap. The CDR3 is 14 residues long. This CDR3 reads CASSARQGYNEQFF. In nucleotides, the CDR3 is TGTGCCAGCAGCGCCCGGCAGGGGTACAATGAGCAGTTCTTC.

V usage is TRBV18 and J usage is TRBJ2-7; possible D gene TRBD2, 6 bases. The CDR3 totals 14 residues. CDR1 and CDR2 from the germline V gene are KGHSH and LQKENI. The V end lost 5 bases, the J end lost 6 bases, and 17 bases lay between the germline ends. The chain's CDR3 is CASSDGGVGLEQYV. The CDR3 DNA follows: TGTGCCAGCTCAGATGGAGGGGTGGGCCTCGAGCAGTACGTC.

The chain combines TRBV2 with TRBJ2-3; 10 positions match TRBD2. After removal of 6 bases from V and 7 bases from J, the junction contained 7 bases not matched to a gene. This CDR3 is 14 amino acids long. Germline assignment: CDR1 SNHLY and CDR2 FYNNEI. CDR3 residues: CASRGLAGDHTQYF. The CDR3 DNA reads TGTGCCAGCAGAGGGCTAGCGGGGGATCATACGCAGTATTTT.

CDR3 amino acids: CASSVGDREEEKLFF. The DNA of the CDR3 is TGTGCCAGCAGCGTAGGGGACAGGGAGGAGGAAAAACTGTTTTTT. The V call is TRBV9, the J call TRBJ1-4; 9 bases match TRBD1. In germline, CDR1 is SGDLS, CDR2 YYNGEE. Unmatched junction bases numbered 5, after V lost 0 bases and J lost 8 bases. The CDR3 runs to 15 residues.

This chain joins TRBV3-1 (or the pseudogene TRBV3-2) and TRBJ2-3, with D tentatively TRBD1 (6 bases). Germline lookup yields CDR1 LGHDT and CDR2 YNNKEL (reference sequence). Trimming cost V 4 bases and J 2 bases, with 16 bases left between them. The CDR3 is 16 residues long. This chain's CDR3 is CASSPSGQTPTDTQYF. Written as DNA, the CDR3 is TGTGCCAGCAGCCCCAGCGGACAGACCCCCACAGATACGCAGTATTTT.

This clone was found a few times. The genes are TRBV20-1 and TRBJ2-3, with 7 bases aligning to TRBD2. Unmatched junction bases numbered 8, after V lost 3 bases and J lost 5 bases. This CDR3 is 14 amino acids long. The germline V gene has CDR1 DFQATT and CDR2 SNEGSKA (reference sequence). CDR3 DNA: TGCAGTGCTAGTCTCGTTGGGGGGGAAGATACGCAGTATTTT. Translated, it gives CSASLVGGEDTQYF.

The rearrangement joins TRBV19 to TRBJ2-3, with 11 bases matching TRBD2. This CDR3 region has 17 residues. The junction had 3 bases not matched to a gene; V was cut back by 0 bases and J by 1 base. In germline, CDR1 is LNHDA, CDR2 SQIVND (reference sequence). This CDR3 reads CASSIDFSGGGTDTQYF. As DNA, the CDR3 is TGTGCCAGTAGTATAGATTTTAGCGGGGGGGGCACAGATACGCAGTATTTT.

The chain links TRBV5-6 to TRBJ2-5; D may be TRBD2 (6 bases). V lost 4 bases, J lost 9 bases, and 25 bases lay in between. Germline CDR1 is SGHDT and CDR2 is YYEEEE. The CDR3 contains 16 residues. CDR3 sequence: CASSRGAGTEIKAQYF. Written as DNA, the CDR3 is TGTGCCAGCAGCCGGGGAGCCGGGACTGAGATTAAGGCCCAGTACTTC.

The rearrangement uses TRBV7-2 and TRBJ1-2; D call uncertain. In germline, CDR1 is SGHTA, CDR2 FQGNSA. The CDR3 sequence is 13 residues long. V lost 1 base, J lost 4 bases, and 7 bases lay in between. CDR3 DNA sequence: TGTGCCAGCAGCTTAGACTCTCTCTATGGCTACACCTTC. Residues: CASSLDSLYGYTF.

The chain links TRBV5-4 to TRBJ1-2; TRBD1 aligns across 8 bases. The V and J ends lost 5 bases and 3 bases, in that order; junction bases with no gene match: 9. Germline V gene sequence: CDR1 SGHNT, CDR2 YYREEE (reference sequence). The CDR3 totals 15 residues. The CDR3 coding sequence is TGTGCCAGCAGTCCATCCCAGGGGGCAGACTATGGCTACACCTTC. It yields the protein CASSPSQGADYGYTF.

The count of this clone is one. V usage is TRBV4-1 and J usage is TRBJ1-1; the D gene is possibly TRBD1 (6 bases). Deletions cut 2 bases from V and 4 bases from J, with 14 bases between. Looked up from germline, CDR1 is MGHRA and CDR2 is YSYEKL. CDR3 size: 15 residues. The CDR3 DNA reads TGCGCCAGCAGCCAAACCCCGAGGGGGGGCACTGAAGCTTTCTTT. Translated: CASSQTPRGGTEAFF.

J is TRBJ1-1 and V is TRBV6-4; D is perhaps TRBD1 (6 bases). Per germline, CDR1 MRHNA and CDR2 SNTAGT. This CDR3 is built from 16 residues. V lost 4 bases to trimming and J lost 4 bases, with 19 bases between them. As DNA, the CDR3 is TGTGCCAGCAGTGCCTTTGCGGGGGAGGGGGGCACTGAAGCTTTCTTT. As protein: CASSAFAGEGGTEAFF.